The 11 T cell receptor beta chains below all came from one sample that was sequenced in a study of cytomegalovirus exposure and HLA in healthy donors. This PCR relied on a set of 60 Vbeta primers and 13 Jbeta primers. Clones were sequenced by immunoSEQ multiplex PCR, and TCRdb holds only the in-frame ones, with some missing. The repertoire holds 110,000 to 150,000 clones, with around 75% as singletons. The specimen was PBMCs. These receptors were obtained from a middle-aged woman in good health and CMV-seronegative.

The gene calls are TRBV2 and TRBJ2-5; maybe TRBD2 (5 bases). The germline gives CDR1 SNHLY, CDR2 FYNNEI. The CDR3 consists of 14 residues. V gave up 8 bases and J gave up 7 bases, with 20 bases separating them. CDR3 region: CASAGLALAGTQYF. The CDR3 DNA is TGTGCCAGCGCCGGACTCGCACTCGCCGGGACCCAGTACTTC.

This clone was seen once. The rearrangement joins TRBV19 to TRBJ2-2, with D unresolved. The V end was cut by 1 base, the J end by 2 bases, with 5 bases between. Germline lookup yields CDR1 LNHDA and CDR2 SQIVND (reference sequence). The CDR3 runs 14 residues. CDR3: CASSIALNTGELFF. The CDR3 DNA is TGTGCCAGTAGTATAGCCCTAAACACCGGGGAGCTGTTTTTT. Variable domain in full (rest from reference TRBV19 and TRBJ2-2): DGGITQSPKYLFRKEGQNVTLSCEQNLNHDAMYWYRQDPGQGLRLIYYSQIVNDFQKGDIAEGYSVSREKKESFPLTVTSAQKNPTAFYLCASSIALNTGELFFGEGSRLTVL.

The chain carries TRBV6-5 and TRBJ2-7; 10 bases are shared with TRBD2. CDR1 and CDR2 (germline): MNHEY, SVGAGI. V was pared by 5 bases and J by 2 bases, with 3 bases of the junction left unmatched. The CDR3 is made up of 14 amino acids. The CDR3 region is CASSRTSGPYEQYF. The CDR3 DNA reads TGTGCCAGCAGTCGGACTAGCGGACCCTACGAGCAGTACTTC.

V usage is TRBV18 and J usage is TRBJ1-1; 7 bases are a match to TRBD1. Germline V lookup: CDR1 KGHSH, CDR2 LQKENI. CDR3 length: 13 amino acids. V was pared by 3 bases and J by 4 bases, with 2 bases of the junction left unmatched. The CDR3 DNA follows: TGTGCCAGCTCACCGTCAGGGGGCACTGAAGCTTTCTTT. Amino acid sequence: CASSPSGGTEAFF. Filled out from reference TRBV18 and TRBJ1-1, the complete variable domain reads NAGVMQNPRHLVRRRGQEARLRCSPMKGHSHVYWYRQLPEEGLKFMVYLQKENIIDESGMPKERFSAEFPKEGPSILRIQQVVRGDSAAYFCASSPSGGTEAFFGQGTRLTVV.

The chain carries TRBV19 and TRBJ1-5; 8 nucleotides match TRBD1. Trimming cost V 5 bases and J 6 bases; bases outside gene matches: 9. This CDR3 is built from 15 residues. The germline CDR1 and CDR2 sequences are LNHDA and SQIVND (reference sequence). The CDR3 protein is CASSFSYRGAQPQHF. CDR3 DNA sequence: TGTGCCAGTAGTTTCTCCTACAGGGGGGCTCAGCCCCAGCATTTT.

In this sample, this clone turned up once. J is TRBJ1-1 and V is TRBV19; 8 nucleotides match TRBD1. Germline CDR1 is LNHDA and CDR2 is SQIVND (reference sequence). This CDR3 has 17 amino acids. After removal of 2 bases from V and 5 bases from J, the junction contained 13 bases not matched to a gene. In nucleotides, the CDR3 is TGTGCCAGTAGTATATCAGGGGGCATCAGTAGTCGGACTGAAGCTTTCTTT. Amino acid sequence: CASSISGGISSRTEAFF.

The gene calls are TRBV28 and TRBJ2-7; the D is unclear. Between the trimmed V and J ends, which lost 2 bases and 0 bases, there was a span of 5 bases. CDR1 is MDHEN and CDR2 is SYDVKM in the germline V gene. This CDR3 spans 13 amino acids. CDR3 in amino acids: CASSLGSSYEQYF. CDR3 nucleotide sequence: TGTGCCAGCAGTTTAGGCAGCTCCTACGAGCAGTACTTC.

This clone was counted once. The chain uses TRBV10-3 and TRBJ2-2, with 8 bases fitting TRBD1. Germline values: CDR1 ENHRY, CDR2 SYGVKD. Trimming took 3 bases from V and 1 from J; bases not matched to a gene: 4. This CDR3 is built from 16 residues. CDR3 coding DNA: TGTGCCATCAGTGACCGGGACAGGAGGAACACCGGGGAGCTGTTTTTT. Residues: CAISDRDRRNTGELFF.

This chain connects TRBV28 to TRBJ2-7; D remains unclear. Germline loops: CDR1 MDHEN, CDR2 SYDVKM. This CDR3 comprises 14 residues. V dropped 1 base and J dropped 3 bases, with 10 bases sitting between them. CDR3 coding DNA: TGTGCCAGCAGTTTATACCTAGTGAGCTACGAGCAGTACTTC. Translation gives CASSLYLVSYEQYF. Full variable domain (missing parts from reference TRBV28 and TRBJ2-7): DVKVTQSSRYLVKRTGEKVFLECVQDMDHENMFWYRQDPGLGLRLIYFSYDVKMKEKGDIPEGYSVSREKKERFSLILESASTNQTSMYLCASSLYLVSYEQYFGPGTRLTVT.

This CDR3 is CASSLGVGGETQYF. The CDR3 nucleotides are TGTGCCAGCAGCTTGGGGGTCGGAGGGGAGACCCAGTACTTC. The V gene is TRBV5-4, the J gene TRBJ2-5; tentatively, D is TRBD2 (6 bases). The germline V gene has CDR1 SGHNT and CDR2 YYREEE (reference sequence). V was shortened by 0 bases and J by 5 bases, with 11 bases between the two germline ends. The CDR3 loop spans 14 amino acids. Filled out from reference TRBV5-4 and TRBJ2-5, the complete variable domain reads ETGVTQSPTHLIKTRGQQVTLRCSSQSGHNTVSWYQQALGQGPQFIFQYYREEENGRGNFPPRFSGLQFPNYSSELNVNALELDDSALYLCASSLGVGGETQYFGPGTRLLVL.

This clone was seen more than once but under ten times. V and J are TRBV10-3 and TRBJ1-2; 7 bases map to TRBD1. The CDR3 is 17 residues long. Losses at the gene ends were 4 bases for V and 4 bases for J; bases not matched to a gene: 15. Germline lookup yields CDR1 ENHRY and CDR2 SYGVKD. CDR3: CAISVGDSHYLPYGYTF. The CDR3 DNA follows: TGTGCCATCAGTGTAGGGGACAGCCATTATTTACCCTATGGCTACACCTTC.